These 11 T cell receptor beta chains originate from one sample sequenced in a study of shared T cell receptors in the human thymus. The protocol was immunoSEQ multiplex PCR, while the TCRdb copy is restricted to in-frame clones and leaves out a portion. The sample comprises 700,000 to 750,000 clones, roughly 85% of which are singletons, and over 0.008% rests with the top ten. These data are also associated with another study on human thymus T cells.

The sample comprised thymocytes. These receptors originate from a girl under three years old with a congenital heart defect.

This clone was seen only a few times. The chain has TRBV5-1 and TRBJ1-4; D is perhaps TRBD1 (5 bases). V lost 7 bases, J lost 0 bases, and 19 bases lay in between. This CDR3 comprises 17 residues. Germline lookup yields CDR1 SGHRS and CDR2 YFSETQ. CDR3 sequence (DNA): TGCGCCAGCGGATTTCCCCCGACCAGGGCAACTAATGAAAAACTGTTTTTT. Translation gives CASGFPPTRATNEKLFF.

V gene TRBV5-1 combines with J gene TRBJ1-2; D may be TRBD1 (6 bases). This CDR3 is built from 12 residues. The ends were cut back, 4 bases at V and 8 bases at J, with 12 bases in the middle. From germline, CDR1 is SGHRS and CDR2 YFSETQ. CDR3 sequence: CASSPSGDGYTF. DNA of the CDR3: TGCGCCAGCAGCCCATCAGGGGACGGCTACACCTTC.

This clone has a handful of counts. V usage is TRBV11-2 and J usage is TRBJ2-7; 10 nucleotides agree with TRBD2. Germline-derived CDR1 and CDR2 are SGHAT and FQNNGV. This CDR3 region has 20 residues. Germline trimming cut 0 bases from V and 2 bases from J; bases unmatched to any gene: 16. CDR3 loop: CASSLDYSGGTTLEPYEQYF. The CDR3 DNA reads TGTGCCAGCAGCTTAGATTATAGCGGGGGGACTACCTTGGAGCCCTACGAGCAGTACTTC.

The genes are TRBV5-1 and TRBJ1-6; a possible D gene is TRBD1 (5 bases). The germline V and J ends were trimmed by 0 bases and 7 bases, with 8 bases remaining between them. Germline lookup yields CDR1 SGHRS and CDR2 YFSETQ. This CDR3 comprises 14 residues. The CDR3 here is CASSLDAGNSPLHF. CDR3 coding DNA: TGCGCCAGCAGCTTGGATGCAGGGAATTCACCCCTCCACTTT. The entire variable domain, with the rest obtained from reference TRBV5-1 and TRBJ1-6, is as follows: KAGVTQTPRYLIKTRGQQVTLSCSPISGHRSVSWYQQTPGQGLQFLFEYFSETQRNKGNFPGRFSGRQFSNSRSEMNVSTLELGDSALYLCASSLDAGNSPLHFGNGTRLTVT.

V gene TRBV10-3 combines with J gene TRBJ2-6, with D uncertain. Per germline, CDR1 ENHRY and CDR2 SYGVKD. V dropped 5 bases and J dropped 2 bases, with 10 bases sitting between them. The CDR3 sequence is 15 residues long. CDR3: CAISPRGAGANVLTF. DNA for the CDR3: TGTGCCATCAGTCCTAGAGGTGCTGGGGCCAACGTCCTGACTTTC.

The chain couples TRBV5-1 to TRBJ2-5, with TRBD1 identical over 9 bases. There are 16 residues in the CDR3. The V gene end was trimmed by 4 bases and the J gene end by 2 bases; junction bases not matched to a gene: 9. Germline V gives CDR1 SGHRS, CDR2 YFSETQ. The CDR3 loop is CASSPTGGRPQETQYF. The CDR3 bases are TGCGCCAGCAGCCCGACAGGGGGGCGGCCTCAAGAGACCCAGTACTTC.

The chain recombines TRBV28 with TRBJ2-5, with a weak D call TRBD2 (5 bases). The J call may be faulty, since TRBJ2-7 better matches the DNA end. Germline CDR1 and CDR2: MDHEN and SYDVKM. The CDR3 length is 15 residues. The CDR3 nucleotides read TGTGCCAGCAGTTTTCAGACCGGGGTTTCCTACGAGCAGTACTTC. Translation: CASSFQTGVSYEQYF.

In nucleotides, the CDR3 is TGTGCCACCAGCAGAGGTTACAGGGGCGAAGGCACAGATACGCAGTATTTT. Amino acids: CATSRGYRGEGTDTQYF. This chain uses TRBV15 with TRBJ2-3, with 7 bases identical to TRBD1. The V segment lost 1 base and the J segment 1 base; nucleotides outside the gene matches: 8. Germline V gene data show CDR1 as LNHNV and CDR2 as YYDKDF (reference sequence). This CDR3 spans 17 amino acids.

Concerning this clone: This sample also contains other DNA sequences that code for the same CDR3. The J gene is TRBJ2-3, the V gene TRBV20-1; no clear D gene. Germline V gene data show CDR1 as DFQATT and CDR2 as SNEGSKA (reference sequence). The length of the CDR3 is 11 residues. The V end lost 6 bases, the J end lost 0 bases, and 4 bases lay between the germline ends. CDR3 sequence (DNA): TGCAGTGCGGCAAGCACAGATACGCAGTATTTT. This gives the protein CSAASTDTQYF.

The DNA of the CDR3 is TGTGCCAGCAGCACCAGAGGGGGCAGGGGGCCATTTGAAGCTTTCTTT. It encodes CASSTRGGRGPFEAFF. This chain joins TRBV5-5 and TRBJ1-1; 8 positions match TRBD1. CDR1 is SGHKS and CDR2 is YYEKEE in the germline V gene (reference sequence). The CDR3 consists of 16 residues. V dropped 4 bases and J dropped 7; count of bases not matched to a gene: 15.

V gene TRBV19 combines with J gene TRBJ1-1; TRBD1 aligns across 7 bases. The CDR3 runs to 17 residues. J lost 1 base, V lost 11 bases, and 19 bases had no gene match. Germline V gives CDR1 LNHDA, CDR2 SQIVND (reference sequence). The CDR3 loop is CASSMGIWRQGNTEAFF. In nucleotides, the CDR3 is TGTGCCTCCTCGATGGGGATATGGAGACAGGGGAACACTGAAGCTTTCTTT.